This T cell receptor (beta chain) was obtained from a study of T cells in Graves' hyperthyroidism and ophthalmopathy. Newly diagnosed hyperthyroidism patients aged 18 to 65 years had disease lasting under 2 months. A patient was excluded if there was uncontrolled infection, other autoimmune disease, pregnancy or lactation. Per the germline V gene, CDR1 is SNHLY and CDR2 is FYNNEI. CDR3 length: 13 amino acids. Trimming at V came to 9 bases and at J to 4 bases, leaving 7 bases not matched to a gene. Study results and limitations: Clonotypes that were expanded in thyroid above 0.001 mostly appeared in blood too.

RNA transcripts were the template for amplifying TCR beta CDR3 regions. TCR CDR3 regions were first amplified by RT-PCR with HTBI primers. One entry per CDR3 protein results from TCRdb running MiXCR on the multiplex PCR reads. The data hold about 840,000 distinct CDR3 sequences, with over 35% observed a single time. Notes on this clonotype: Its matching antigen is unknown.

The receptor's source is a man aged 18 to 29 with Graves' hyperthyroidism. Sequences were obtained from blood. The rearrangement uses TRBV2 and TRBJ1-2; 8 positions match TRBD1. The CDR3 nucleotides read TGTGCCAGGAGGGGACAGGTCGGCTATGGCTACACCTTC. Translation: CARRGQVGYGYTF.